This section outlines one T cell receptor (beta chain) sequence together with its context. Antigen unknown. Viral peptide pools were used in the ViraFEST assay to expand antigen-specific CD4+ T cells, and sequencing came afterward. Culture lasted about 11 days before CD4+ T cell isolation. A positive SARS-CoV-2 PCR test fell between March and December 2020. The record originates from a study of vaccination effects on CD4 cells after COVID-19. This CDR3 contains 19 residues. Germline values: CDR1 SEHNR, CDR2 FQNEAQ (reference sequence). The V end lost 4 bases, the J end lost 6 bases, and 30 bases lay between the germline ends. Measured with immunoSEQ multiplex PCR; TCRdb has only the in-frame clones, and not every one. In the table there are more than 35,000 clones, around 72% of which are singletons.

The chain has TRBV7-9 and TRBJ1-2; tentatively, D is TRBD1 (6 bases). The sequence was collected from a human donor who had a prior SARS-CoV-2 infection. Sequenced here: CD4+ T cells from PBMCs cultured with a peptide pool, sampled before COVID-19 vaccination. CDR3 amino acids: CASSSYPRLGIRGLNGYTF. The CDR3 nucleotides are TGTGCCAGCAGCTCCTACCCTAGATTAGGGATCCGGGGGCTAAATGGCTACACCTTC.